Described below is a single TCR beta chain sequence and its context. This clonotype was detected ten times or more. Its antigen is unknown. Base quality data are lacking; no much larger clone is found one base away. The sample is drawn from a study of T and B cells in COVID-19 patients (dated by TCRdb to 2020 to 2021). Background on the whole study: Using TRB and IGH repertoire sequencing of peripheral blood, the study characterized adaptive immunity in COVID-19 patients who had active infection or had recovered. A recovered cohort comprised about 18 patients contributing roughly 20 samples, mostly after mild to moderate COVID-19 managed as outpatients. Median age was about 34 years in the recovered cohort versus 55 to 80 years in the active-infection cohort. Critical illness requiring mechanical ventilation or ECMO was present in about 60% of the 20 patients in the active-infection cohort. In the active-infection cohort, about 90% of the 20 patients had comorbidities linked to unfavorable COVID-19 outcome. The repository of TCR and BCR sequences included some 69 time points from around 35 patients, and more than 8.3 million TCR sequences were analysed. A couple of patients were included in both the recovered and active cohorts because samples were available from active disease and after recovery. An age-matched reference group of 30 to 40 healthy donors negative for COVID-19 antibodies served as the comparison for repertoire analyses. Up to roughly 10 follow-up blood samples were collected per patient, with some samples spanning different disease stages in the same individual. Points the paper makes about the study in general: The reported TCR clusters were said to need prospective validation before any clinical use. Blood samples from mildly ill patients during symptoms and early samples from severe cases were scarce. TRB repertoires were highly clonal in active COVID-19, whereas diversity and richness at recovery rose above healthy donor levels. Specific T cell subsets (CD4+/Treg/CD8+) and sorted SARS-CoV-2-responsive or tetramer+ T cells had not yet been sequenced, with those experiments still ongoing. A total of 2,200 or so TCR clusters were exclusive to the recovered cohort, and roughly 31 of those clusters were low-pGen clusters. In patients with COVID-19, the usage of TRBV/TRBJ genes was reported to be strongly skewed. The cohort was considered too small for HLA contributions to COVID-19 susceptibility or severity to be assessed.

The listed sequencing device is Illumina MiSeq. Multiplex PCR with BIOMED2 TRB-A/B primer pools was used to amplify TRB rearrangements. Illumina-compatible adapters and 7-nucleotide sample barcodes were added to the amplicons in two consecutive PCRs. Phusion HS II polymerase was used for all library PCRs. The amplicons were purified from gel with the NucleoSpin Gel and PCR Clean-up kit, measured on Qubit, and then pooled at about 4 nM. The quality of the amplicon pool was checked on an Agilent 2100 Bioanalyzer prior to Illumina next-generation sequencing. The original methods were these. Annotation of TRB rearrangements was done in MiXCR 3.0.8 with the default MiXCR reference library. Non-productive reads and sequences with fewer than 2 reads were removed, and every unique CDR3 nucleotide sequence was treated as one clone. R 3.5.1 was used to calculate clonality, diversity, richness and V-J gene usage. GLIPH2 was used for TCR clustering by CDR3 similarity, and generation probabilities were calculated by OLGA. GLIPH2 clusters were kept only when the clusters contained at least four unique TCR clonotypes present in at least three individuals. TCRdb applied fastp at Q25 and MiXCR to the public reads, then kept only in-frame beta chains. Identical CDR3 proteins give one entry, which carries the most common genes and DNA. The V and J calls and clone size are TCRdb's, not the authors'. In this sample the table shows 7,000 to 9,500 distinct CDR3 sequences, roughly 27% of which occur a single time. Roughly a sixth of the sample is held by the ten biggest clonotypes.

V is pruned by 7 bases and J by 5 bases, leaving 8 bases of the junction without a gene match. Reading from cysteine to phenylalanine, the CDR3 counts 15 amino acids. Only the CDR3 part of the read is kept: 45 bases, read in frame from the first base. Genomic DNA extracted from blood was used in amounts of about 240-550 ng for amplification of TRB repertoires. This TCR derives from a human donor with active COVID-19. The material sequenced was blood. The chain joins TRBV12-3 or TRBV12-4 to TRBJ2-2, and TRBD1 matches 9 of the central bases. The DNA sequence is as follows: TGTGCCAGCACCCGGGGGGACAGGGAGACCGGGGAGCTGTTTTTT. Translated, this is CASTRGDRETGELFF.